The 30 T cell receptor beta chains listed next were all sequenced from one sample in a study of vaccination effects on CD4 cells after COVID-19. Their antigens are not known. The method was immunoSEQ multiplex PCR; TCRdb's version includes in-frame clones alone and lacks a portion of them. Here the sample spans about 27,000 clones, 72% being singletons. In the ViraFEST assay, antigen-specific CD4+ clonotypes were identified by expansion after peptide-pool stimulation. Following culture for approximately 11 days, CD4+ T cells were isolated. Nucleocapsid antibodies were negative in the vaccine recipients, who had never had SARS-CoV-2 infection. Sample: CD4+ T cells from PBMCs cultured with SARS-CoV-2 spike peptides, taken before COVID-19 vaccination. These TCRs come from a human donor who received a COVID-19 vaccine.

This chain connects TRBV4-2 to TRBJ2-1; D is unresolved. The germline CDR1 and CDR2 sequences are LGHNA and YNFKEQ. Trimming pared 0 bases from V and 14 bases from J, leaving 14 bases between. The CDR3 consists of 13 residues. In DNA, the CDR3 is TGTGCCAGCAGCCAAGATGAAGGAGCTAAAGAGTTCTTC. It translates to CASSQDEGAKEFF.

The V and J genes are TRBV5-1 and TRBJ2-5, with 8 bases that match TRBD2. This CDR3 has 17 residues. Germline V gives CDR1 SGHRS, CDR2 YFSETQ. V was clipped by 0 bases and J by 1 base; unmatched bases: 8. The CDR3 region is CASSLGTGGGTQETQYF. The CDR3 bases are TGCGCCAGCAGCTTGGGGACCGGCGGGGGGACCCAAGAGACCCAGTACTTC.

J is TRBJ2-1 and V is TRBV7-2; 11 bases are a match to TRBD1. Germline CDR1 is SGHTA and CDR2 is FQGNSA. This CDR3 region has 16 residues. Losses at the gene ends were 3 bases for V and 7 bases for J; bases not matched to a gene: 8. As DNA, the CDR3 is TGTGCCAGCAGCTTCACCGGGACAGGGGGTCTGAATGAGCAGTTCTTC. Amino acid sequence: CASSFTGTGGLNEQFF.

The chain links TRBV5-4 to TRBJ2-1, with TRBD2 matching 8 bases. The trim removed 4 bases at V and 8 bases at J, leaving 5 bases unmatched. The CDR3 sequence is 13 residues long. CDR1 and CDR2 (germline): SGHNT, YYREEE (reference sequence). The CDR3 is CASSPQTSDEQFF. CDR3 bases: TGTGCCAGCAGCCCCCAGACTAGCGATGAGCAGTTCTTC.

J is TRBJ1-2 and V is TRBV24-1, with no clear D. The germline gives CDR1 KGHDR, CDR2 SFDVKD. V dropped 7 bases and J dropped 2 bases, with 10 bases sitting between them. The CDR3 runs 13 residues. This chain's CDR3 is CATSSGGNYGYTF. In DNA form, the CDR3 reads TGTGCCACCAGCTCGGGCGGGAACTATGGCTACACCTTC.

Here the CDR3 reads CASSPAGSYEQYF. CDR3 nucleotide sequence: TGTGCCAGCTCACCGGCGGGGTCCTACGAGCAGTACTTC. The rearrangement joins TRBV18 to TRBJ2-7, with D perhaps TRBD2 (6 bases). Between the trimmed V and J ends, which lost 3 bases and 1 base, there was a span of 7 bases. Germline loops: CDR1 KGHSH, CDR2 LQKENI. The CDR3 runs 13 residues.

This chain uses TRBV5-4 with TRBJ2-1; D is ambiguous. The CDR3 runs to 13 residues. Germline CDR1 is SGHNT and CDR2 is YYREEE (reference sequence). V lost 0 bases and J lost 8, with 9 bases in between. The DNA for the CDR3 is TGTGCCAGCAGCTTGGCCCAGCGCGATGAGCAGTTCTTC. Translating it yields CASSLAQRDEQFF. The whole variable domain, remainder taken from reference TRBV5-4 and TRBJ2-1, is ETGVTQSPTHLIKTRGQQVTLRCSSQSGHNTVSWYQQALGQGPQFIFQYYREEENGRGNFPPRFSGLQFPNYSSELNVNALELDDSALYLCASSLAQRDEQFFGPGTRLTVL.

The gene calls are TRBV10-3 and TRBJ2-1, with 8 positions matching TRBD2. The CDR3 has 13 residues. J was trimmed by 8 bases and V by 10 bases; bases with no gene match: 10. Germline lookup yields CDR1 ENHRY and CDR2 SYGVKD. The CDR3, as DNA: TGTGCCACCCTCGGGACTAGTTCTCATGAGCAGTTCTTC. Protein sequence: CATLGTSSHEQFF.

This clone has a handful of counts. The chain couples TRBV7-9 to TRBJ1-4, with unresolved D. V dropped 3 bases and J dropped 0 bases, with 14 bases sitting between them. The germline gives CDR1 SEHNR, CDR2 FQNEAQ (reference sequence). CDR3 length: 17 amino acids. CDR3 coding DNA: TGTGCCAGCAGCTTTTTAAGTAGGCCAGCAACTAATGAAAAACTGTTTTTT. Protein sequence: CASSFLSRPATNEKLFF.

The chain couples TRBV5-1 to TRBJ2-1; 14 bases are a match to TRBD2. The CDR3 length is 17 residues. With 0 bases clipped from V and 4 bases from J, the junction kept 3 bases outside the gene matches. Germline V gene lookup returns CDR1 SGHRS and CDR2 YFSETQ. The CDR3 DNA reads TGCGCCAGCAGCTTGGGGACTAGCGGGGGGAGATACAATGAGCAGTTCTTC. Amino acids: CASSLGTSGGRYNEQFF.

The chain uses TRBV7-8 and TRBJ2-1; tentative D call: TRBD2 (5 bases). With 2 bases removed from V and 6 bases from J, the gap between germline ends came to 11 bases. The CDR3 is 14 amino acids. Looked up from germline, CDR1 is SGHVS and CDR2 is FQNEAQ. The CDR3 protein is CASSLPRTANEQFF. The CDR3 nucleotides read TGTGCCAGCAGCTTACCCCGGACTGCCAATGAGCAGTTCTTC.

This chain uses TRBV4-1 with TRBJ2-1; 9 bases line up with TRBD2. There are 18 residues in the CDR3. Trimming took 3 bases from V and 4 from J; bases not matched to a gene: 13. From germline, CDR1 is MGHRA and CDR2 YSYEKL. As DNA, the CDR3 is TGCGCCAGCAGCCAGGGACCAAAGACTAGCGGAACATACAATGAGCAGTTCTTC. This codes for CASSQGPKTSGTYNEQFF.

This clone appeared a few times. This chain links TRBV19 with TRBJ2-6; perhaps TRBD1 as D (5 bases). The CDR3 sequence is 15 residues long. V lost 3 bases, J lost 3 bases, and 9 bases lay in between. Per germline, CDR1 LNHDA and CDR2 SQIVND (reference sequence). The CDR3 region is CASSIRVYGANVLTF. Here the CDR3 DNA reads TGTGCCAGTAGTATCAGGGTTTATGGGGCCAACGTCCTGACTTTC.

The CDR3 is CATSRRLALLSTDTQYF. The CDR3 DNA sequence: TGTGCCACCAGCAGACGACTAGCACTTCTAAGCACAGATACGCAGTATTTT. The genes are TRBV15 and TRBJ2-3; 7 bases match TRBD2. The CDR3 is 17 amino acids. V was clipped by 2 bases and J by 0 bases; unmatched bases: 8. CDR1 is LNHNV and CDR2 is YYDKDF in the germline V gene (reference sequence).

The V call is TRBV27, the J call TRBJ2-1, with D unclear. CDR1 and CDR2 (germline): MNHEY, SMNVEV (reference sequence). Trimming left V 3 bases short and J 7 bases short, with 16 bases between. CDR3 length equals 15 residues. CDR3 sequence reads: CASSFGLPSFNEQFF. The CDR3 coding sequence is TGTGCCAGCAGTTTTGGCCTTCCCTCCTTTAATGAGCAGTTCTTC.

V gene TRBV10-3 combines with J gene TRBJ1-5; maybe TRBD1 (5 bases). Between the trimmed V and J ends, which lost 4 bases and 2 bases, there was a span of 12 bases. Germline lookup yields CDR1 ENHRY and CDR2 SYGVKD. The CDR3 totals 15 residues. The CDR3 here is CAISGGLGGNQPQHF. For the CDR3, the DNA is TGTGCCATCAGTGGGGGTTTGGGGGGCAATCAGCCCCAGCATTTT.

This clone has just a few counts. The chain couples TRBV19 to TRBJ2-2; D not certain. The ends were cut back, 6 bases at V and 1 base at J, with 9 bases in the middle. The CDR3 extends over 14 amino acids. Germline V gives CDR1 LNHDA, CDR2 SQIVND (reference sequence). CDR3 in DNA: TGTGCCAGTAGACATAAGGAGAACACCGGGGAGCTGTTTTTT. Translated, it gives CASRHKENTGELFF.

Here the CDR3 DNA reads TGTGCCAGCAGTGAAACGTCTAACTATGGCTACACCTTC. This sequence encodes CASSETSNYGYTF. The V call is TRBV2, the J call TRBJ1-2; D gene unclear. Germline V lookup: CDR1 SNHLY, CDR2 FYNNEI. The germline V and J ends were trimmed by 2 bases and 0 bases, with 4 bases remaining between them. This CDR3 comprises 13 residues.

The chain joins TRBV5-4 to TRBJ1-5; D unresolved. The CDR3 covers 12 residues. Trimming removed 0 bases from V and 6 bases from J, with 4 bases in between. Germline-derived CDR1 and CDR2 are SGHNT and YYREEE (reference sequence). The CDR3, as DNA: TGTGCCAGCAGCTTGGTGGGTCAGCCCCAGCATTTT. Protein: CASSLVGQPQHF.

V is TRBV5-1 and J is TRBJ1-6, with a weak D call TRBD1 (6 bases). CDR1 is SGHRS and CDR2 is YFSETQ in the germline V gene. The CDR3 covers 18 residues. Trimming took off 1 base at V and 0 bases at J, with 14 bases between the two ends. CDR3 residues: CASSLLSDSSSYNSPLHF. The DNA of the CDR3 is TGCGCCAGCAGCTTGCTTTCGGACAGTAGCTCCTATAATTCACCCCTCCACTTT.

The V call is TRBV18, the J call TRBJ2-5; TRBD1 aligns across 10 bases. V gave up 6 bases and J gave up 3 bases; unmatched junction bases: 4. Germline CDR1 KGHSH, CDR2 LQKENI. The CDR3 is 14 residues long. The CDR3 region has the DNA TGTGCCAGCTCCCTAGGGACAGGGGAAGAGACCCAGTACTTC. This sequence encodes CASSLGTGEETQYF. Full variable domain (rest looked up from reference TRBV18 and TRBJ2-5): NAGVMQNPRHLVRRRGQEARLRCSPMKGHSHVYWYRQLPEEGLKFMVYLQKENIIDESGMPKERFSAEFPKEGPSILRIQQVVRGDSAAYFCASSLGTGEETQYFGPGTRLLVL.

This chain links TRBV6-1 with TRBJ1-3; D is undetermined. CDR1 is MNHNS and CDR2 is SASEGT in the germline V gene. Trimming cost V 2 bases and J 5 bases, with 7 bases left between them. The CDR3 runs 13 residues. The CDR3 region has the DNA TGTGCCAGCAGTGAACAGGCGAGAAACACCATATATTTT. Translation gives CASSEQARNTIYF.

The chain employs TRBV5-8 and TRBJ2-5, with 11 positions matching TRBD2. V was pared by 0 bases and J by 5 bases, with 6 bases of the junction left unmatched. Germline CDR1 and CDR2: SGHTS and YDEGEE. The CDR3 runs 16 residues. The CDR3: CASSLGGTSGGETQYF. As DNA, the CDR3 is TGTGCCAGCAGCTTGGGAGGGACTAGCGGAGGGGAGACCCAGTACTTC.

V usage is TRBV15 and J usage is TRBJ1-1; D is unresolved. Germline V gene sequence: CDR1 LNHNV, CDR2 YYDKDF (reference sequence). V was pared by 0 bases and J by 0 bases, with 5 bases between. The CDR3 is made up of 14 amino acids. CDR3 nucleotide sequence: TGTGCCACCAGCAGAGATCGAGTGAACACTGAAGCTTTCTTT. The encoded protein is CATSRDRVNTEAFF.

This chain connects TRBV11-2 to TRBJ1-4; D perhaps matches TRBD1 (5 bases). The CDR3 totals 14 residues. V gave up 0 bases and J gave up 8 bases, with 10 bases separating them. Germline values: CDR1 SGHAT, CDR2 FQNNGV. As DNA, the CDR3 is TGTGCCAGCAGCTTAGATTGGGGCATCGAAAAACTGTTTTTT. It codes for CASSLDWGIEKLFF.

Written as DNA, the CDR3 is TGTGCCAGCAGCTCGTTTAGGGACACATCCTACGAGCAGTACTTC. Amino acid sequence: CASSSFRDTSYEQYF. The rearrangement joins TRBV7-8 to TRBJ2-7; D perhaps matches TRBD1 (6 bases). The germline V and J ends were trimmed by 4 bases and 1 base, with 14 bases remaining between them. The germline gives CDR1 SGHVS, CDR2 FQNEAQ. This CDR3 is 15 amino acids long.

This chain uses TRBV29-1 with TRBJ2-3, with 14 bases that match TRBD2. Germline lookup yields CDR1 SQVTM and CDR2 ANQGSEA. The CDR3 spans 15 residues. V trimming: 7 bases; J trimming: 4 bases; junction bases outside the gene matches: 7. CDR3 DNA: TGCAGCGGTAGGACTAGCGGGGGGAGGTCAGATACGCAGTATTTT. This gives the protein CSGRTSGGRSDTQYF.

Only one count was recorded for this clone. The chain combines TRBV6-5 with TRBJ1-2; maybe TRBD1 (6 bases). Germline assignment: CDR1 MNHEY and CDR2 SVGAGI. Trimming removed 5 bases from V and 1 base from J, with 14 bases in between. The CDR3 runs to 15 residues. For the CDR3, the DNA is TGTGCCAGCAGTCGCCACTTGGACAGTAACTATGGCTACACCTTC. Translated: CASSRHLDSNYGYTF.

This clone was seen once. The V gene is TRBV5-1, the J gene TRBJ1-4; possibly TRBD1 for D (5 bases). The CDR3 runs to 15 residues. Trimming stripped 4 bases from V and 5 bases from J, with 15 bases between. The germline V gene encodes CDR1 SGHRS and CDR2 YFSETQ. In DNA, the CDR3 is TGCGCCAGCAGCCTCATTGGGGCAGGGAATGAAAAACTGTTTTTT. Translation: CASSLIGAGNEKLFF.

V gene TRBV27 combines with J gene TRBJ1-2, with 7 positions matching TRBD1. The CDR3 is 13 amino acids. The V and J ends lost 6 bases and 8 bases, in that order; junction bases with no gene match: 9. The germline CDR1 and CDR2 sequences are MNHEY and SMNVEV (reference sequence). The CDR3 protein is CASRVQGQRGYTF. In nucleotides, the CDR3 is TGTGCCAGCAGGGTACAGGGGCAAAGGGGCTACACCTTC.